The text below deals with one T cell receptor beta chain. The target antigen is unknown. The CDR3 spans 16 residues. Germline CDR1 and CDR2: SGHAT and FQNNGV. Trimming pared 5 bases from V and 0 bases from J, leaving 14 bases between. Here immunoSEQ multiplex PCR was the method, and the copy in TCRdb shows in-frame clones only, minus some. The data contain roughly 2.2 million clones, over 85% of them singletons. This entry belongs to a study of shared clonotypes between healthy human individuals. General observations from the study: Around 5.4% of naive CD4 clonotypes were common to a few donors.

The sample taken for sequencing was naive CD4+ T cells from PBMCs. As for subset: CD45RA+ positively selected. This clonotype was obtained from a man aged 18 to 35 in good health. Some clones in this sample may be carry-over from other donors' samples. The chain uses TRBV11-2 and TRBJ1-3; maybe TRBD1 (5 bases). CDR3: CASSHSPGSSGNTIYF. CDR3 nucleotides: TGTGCCAGCAGCCACTCACCAGGGAGCTCTGGAAACACCATATATTTT.